This T cell receptor beta chain was documented in a study of Graves' ophthalmopathy and Graves' hyperthyroidism. V was trimmed by 4 bases and J by 7 bases, leaving 14 bases between them. This CDR3 has 13 amino acids. CDR1 and CDR2 from the germline V gene are LNHNV and YYDKDF (reference sequence). Diagnosis used clinical symptoms, serum thyroxine, TRAb, thyroid ultrasound and orbital computed tomography. Isolation of PBMCs was performed using about 9 ml of fresh peripheral blood. RNA transcripts provided the template for amplifying TCR beta CDR3 regions. RT-PCR in the first round used HTBI primers; a second-round multiplex PCR followed. TCRdb analysed the multiplex PCR reads with MiXCR anew, one entry per CDR3 protein. This sample has about 390,000 distinct CDR3 sequences, with 15% to 19% found just once. Study-wide results and limits: An 81.08% specificity and around 89% sensitivity were achieved by a 13-signature model that separated ophthalmopathy from stable hyperthyroidism. Both a roughly 70% sensitivity and a roughly 72% specificity characterized the model's predictions of ophthalmopathy progression.

This clonotype showed up many times. Its antigen is currently unknown. The rearrangement uses TRBV15 and TRBJ2-7; possibly TRBD1 for D (5 bases). The sequenced material came from peripheral blood. The clonotype originates from a woman aged 18-29 years with stable Graves' hyperthyroidism. The CDR3 protein is CATSKDTPREQYF. DNA of the CDR3: TGTGCCACCAGCAAGGACACCCCCCGGGAGCAGTACTTC.